This T cell receptor (beta chain) is drawn from a study of early T cells in non-severe SARS-CoV-2 infection. About the study: Bulk RNA isolated from unsorted whole blood underwent sequencing; chains were not paired.

The V gene's germline CDR1 is SGHTA and CDR2 FQGNSA. The CDR3 totals 15 residues. Trimming removed 5 bases at V and 13 bases at J, with 23 bases between. cDNA molecules, individually, were tagged with unique molecular identifiers. TCRdb redid the calling of the 5' RACE reads with MiXCR, one entry per CDR3 protein. Of 55,000 or so distinct CDR3 sequences in the sample, 6.2% are singletons; the top ten hold 3% to 4.5%. This sequence was found in an adult who was a healthcare worker with PCR-confirmed SARS-CoV-2 infection or an uninfected control (not recorded which). The chain is built from TRBV7-2 and TRBJ2-2, with a weak D call TRBD2 (5 bases). The specimen sequenced was whole blood. CDR3 amino acids: CASSGKEGDRGGLFF. The DNA of the CDR3 is TGTGCCAGCAGCGGAAAAGAGGGTGACCGAGGAGGGCTGTTTTTT.